The following is a T cell receptor beta chain sequence with its context. The record originates from a study of blood T cell repertoires in COVID-19. As for the study in general: There were acute and convalescent COVID-19 samples, and they came from the United States, Italy and Spain. T cells, B-cell-depleted T cells, or PBMCs supplied cDNA or gDNA.

The CDR3 contains 13 residues. V was clipped by 0 bases and J by 7 bases; unmatched bases: 2. Per the germline V gene, CDR1 is SGHRS and CDR2 is YFSETQ. Per the original data handling: Estimates of nucleated cell counts were drawn from the amplification of reference gene primers. Using immunoSEQ multiplex PCR, the repertoire was profiled, and TCRdb retains in-frame clones only, with some absent. For V, J and clone size, that table is used; D and trimming come from the DNA. This sample has approximately 80,000 clones, with around 88% found just once. The clonotype originates from an elderly woman with acute or convalescent COVID-19. The gene calls are TRBV5-1 and TRBJ1-1; 8 bases match TRBD1. The sample comprised peripheral blood. CDR3 nucleotide sequence: TGCGCCAGCAGCTTGGGACAGGGGAGTGAAGCTTTCTTT. This gives the protein CASSLGQGSEAFF.